This entry describes one T cell receptor (beta chain). Assay: immunoSEQ multiplex PCR; the TCRdb copy retains only in-frame clones and omits some. The table has some 150,000 clones, about 86% seen once. The data belong to a study of blood T cell repertoires in COVID-19. Per the germline V gene, CDR1 is MNHEY and CDR2 is SVGAGI. This CDR3 is 15 amino acids long. V lost 11 bases to trimming and J lost 1 base, with 19 bases between them. The origin of this receptor is a man between 65 and 85 years old with acute or convalescent COVID-19. The V call is TRBV6-5, the J call TRBJ2-3, with a possible D match to TRBD1 (6 bases). Sequenced material: peripheral blood. The CDR3 DNA is TGTGCCGGGAAAGGGGGTCCCCTGGGCACAGATACGCAGTATTTT. Translation gives CAGKGGPLGTDTQYF.